Below, 20 T cell receptor beta chains from the same sample are listed, as sequenced in a study of cytomegalovirus exposure and HLA in healthy donors. Sequenced by immunoSEQ multiplex PCR; TCRdb stores in-frame clones only, minus some. The table lists 140,000 to 150,000 clones, 91% of them singletons, with 0.6% to 0.8% in the top ten. Sequenced: PBMCs. The receptor set was obtained from a man aged 18 to 29 in good health and CMV-seronegative.

The chain joins TRBV27 to TRBJ2-2; 11 bases fit TRBD1. This CDR3 comprises 16 residues. Germline CDR1 reads MNHEY; CDR2 reads SMNVEV (reference sequence). V lost 5 bases to trimming and J lost 5 bases; unmatched junction nucleotides: 7. In nucleotides, the CDR3 is TGTGCCAGCAGTCCGCGGACAGGGGGCGCGACCGGGGAGCTGTTTTTT. It translates to CASSPRTGGATGELFF.

The chain carries TRBV19 and TRBJ2-6; 7 nucleotides agree with TRBD1. The CDR3 consists of 17 residues. Trimming at V came to 3 bases and at J to 0 bases, leaving 5 bases not matched to a gene. Per germline, CDR1 LNHDA and CDR2 SQIVND (reference sequence). The CDR3, as DNA: TGTGCCAGTAGTATCGGGGACAGTCTCTCTGGGGCCAACGTCCTGACTTTC. Residues: CASSIGDSLSGANVLTF.

The CDR3 loop is CTSSQDPTSGGFNEQFF. The CDR3 DNA follows: TGCACCAGCAGCCAAGATCCTACTAGCGGGGGGTTTAATGAGCAGTTCTTC. The genes are TRBV1 and TRBJ2-1; TRBD2, the table's D call, was not compared with the DNA. TRBV1 is designated a pseudogene. CDR3 length equals 17 residues.

This rearrangement joins TRBV2 to TRBJ2-1; D remains ambiguous. The germline V gene has CDR1 SNHLY and CDR2 FYNNEI. The CDR3 totals 13 residues. The V gene lost 4 bases and the J gene lost 6 bases, with 10 bases spanning the gap. The chain's CDR3 is CASSGAYGNEQFF. The DNA of the CDR3 is TGTGCCAGCAGTGGCGCTTACGGCAATGAGCAGTTCTTC.

This chain joins TRBV7-8 and TRBJ1-2; TRBD1 might be the D (6 bases). The CDR3 is 16 amino acids. Germline V gives CDR1 SGHVS, CDR2 FQNEAQ. V gave up 1 base and J gave up 7 bases, with 19 bases separating them. The CDR3 reads CASSLVAGGEISGYTF. For the CDR3, the DNA is TGTGCCAGCAGCTTAGTGGCGGGGGGCGAGATCTCTGGCTACACCTTC.

The rearrangement links TRBV18 to TRBJ2-5; perhaps TRBD1 as D (5 bases). From germline, CDR1 is KGHSH and CDR2 LQKENI. This CDR3 comprises 16 residues. V gave up 2 bases and J gave up 1 base, with 14 bases separating them. CDR3 DNA: TGTGCCAGCTCACCAACCAGGGTGTATATCCAAGAGACCCAGTACTTC. Residues: CASSPTRVYIQETQYF.

The rearrangement links TRBV7-9 to TRBJ2-7; D possibly corresponds to TRBD1 (6 bases). V was pared by 5 bases and J by 5 bases, with 13 bases between. This CDR3 comprises 13 residues. Germline values: CDR1 SEHNR, CDR2 FQNEAQ (reference sequence). CDR3 sequence reads: CASSPVGGHEQYF. The CDR3 DNA reads as TGTGCCAGCAGCCCAGTTGGGGGCCACGAGCAGTACTTC.

The chain has TRBV2 and TRBJ2-7; 7 nucleotides match TRBD1. The CDR3 runs 14 residues. The V segment lost 5 bases and the J segment 3 bases; nucleotides outside the gene matches: 7. CDR1 is SNHLY, CDR2 FYNNEI, per germline. CDR3 protein: CASSQQGPLYEQYF. CDR3 coding DNA: TGTGCCAGCAGTCAACAGGGGCCCCTCTACGAGCAGTACTTC.

The rearrangement joins TRBV15 to TRBJ1-4; a possible D gene is TRBD1 (5 bases). CDR1 and CDR2 from the germline V gene are LNHNV and YYDKDF (reference sequence). The CDR3 spans 16 residues. Deletions cut 1 base from V and 8 bases from J, with 17 bases between. The chain's CDR3 is CATSRVPGGEGEKLFF. CDR3 bases: TGTGCCACCAGCAGAGTACCGGGAGGGGAGGGGGAAAAACTGTTTTTT.

This chain joins TRBV7-9 and TRBJ1-1, with D hard to call. Germline CDR1 and CDR2: SEHNR and FQNEAQ (reference sequence). The CDR3 spans 16 residues. Trimming took 5 bases from V and 0 from J, leaving 16 bases between them. CDR3 loop: CASSPRTEVLNTEAFF. As DNA, the CDR3 is TGTGCCAGCAGCCCGAGGACGGAGGTTCTGAACACTGAAGCTTTCTTT. The variable domain in full, completed from reference TRBV7-9 and TRBJ1-1, reads DTGVSQNPRHKITKRGQNVTFRCDPISEHNRLYWYRQTLGQGPEFLTYFQNEAQLEKSRLLSDRFSAERPKGSFSTLEIQRTEQGDSAMYLCASSPRTEVLNTEAFFGQGTRLTVV.

This clone was seen only once. The rearrangement links TRBV9 to TRBJ1-5; 8 bases line up with TRBD1. With 2 bases clipped from V and 9 bases from J, the junction kept 4 bases outside the gene matches. The CDR3 runs 13 residues. The germline CDR1 and CDR2 sequences are SGDLS and YYNGEE. The CDR3 DNA reads TGTGCCAGCAGCGTTGACAGGGGAGGGCCCCAGCATTTT. It is translated as CASSVDRGGPQHF.

V gene TRBV25-1 combines with J gene TRBJ1-6; D perhaps matches TRBD1 (5 bases). Germline values: CDR1 MGHDK, CDR2 SYGVNS. The CDR3 sequence is 15 residues long. V gave up 6 bases and J gave up 8 bases, with 17 bases separating them. The CDR3 reads CASRAIGQGHSPLHF. The CDR3 DNA reads as TGTGCCAGCAGGGCGATAGGTCAGGGCCATTCACCCCTCCACTTT. Full variable domain (outside the CDR3, taken from reference TRBV25-1 and TRBJ1-6): EADIYQTPRYLVIGTGKKITLECSQTMGHDKMYWYQQDPGMELHLIHYSYGVNSTEKGDLSSESTVSRIRTEHFPLTLESARPSHTSQYLCASRAIGQGHSPLHFGNGTRLTVT.

The chain is built from TRBV15 and TRBJ2-7; TRBD2 aligns across 12 bases. J lost 2 bases, V lost 0 bases, and 8 bases had no gene match. Germline values: CDR1 LNHNV, CDR2 YYDKDF (reference sequence). This CDR3 is 18 amino acids long. CDR3 region: CATSRDLGASGRAYEQYV. CDR3 in DNA: TGTGCCACCAGCAGAGATTTAGGCGCTAGCGGGAGGGCCTACGAGCAGTACGTC.

J is TRBJ1-4 and V is TRBV30, with 9 bases fitting TRBD1. This CDR3 region has 12 residues. The V gene's germline CDR1 is GTSNPN and CDR2 SVGIG (reference sequence). Trimming removed 7 bases from V and 7 bases from J; junction bases left unmatched: 4. The CDR3 DNA follows: TGTGCCTCCGGACAGGGGAGTGAAAAACTGTTTTTT. It codes for CASGQGSEKLFF. Filled out from reference TRBV30 and TRBJ1-4, the complete variable domain reads SQTIHQWPATLVQPVGSPLSLECTVEGTSNPNLYWYRQAAGRGLQLLFYSVGIGQISSEVPQNLSASRPQDRQFILSSKKLLLSDSGFYLCASGQGSEKLFFGSGTQLSVL.

The chain carries TRBV9 and TRBJ2-2; 14 nucleotides line up with TRBD2. The CDR3 totals 20 residues. The germline V gene has CDR1 SGDLS and CDR2 YYNGEE. Unmatched junction bases numbered 9, after V lost 0 bases and J lost 2 bases. As DNA, the CDR3 is TGTGCCAGCAGCGTAGGGGGACTAGCGGGAGTTCAGGGCAACACCGGGGAGCTGTTTTTT. This encodes CASSVGGLAGVQGNTGELFF.

The CDR3 here is CSVERQGSEKLFF. The CDR3 DNA follows: TGCAGCGTTGAACGGCAGGGAAGTGAAAAACTGTTTTTT. The chain joins TRBV29-1 to TRBJ1-4; TRBD1 is a possible D gene (5 bases). Germline CDR1 SQVTM, CDR2 ANQGSEA. The CDR3 length is 13 residues. Trimming stripped 2 bases from V and 7 bases from J, with 11 bases between. Complete variable domain (other parts from reference TRBV29-1 and TRBJ1-4): SAVISQKPSRDICQRGTSLTIQCQVDSQVTMMFWYRQQPGQSLTLIATANQGSEATYESGFVIDKFPISRPNLTFSTLTVSNMSPEDSSIYLCSVERQGSEKLFFGSGTQLSVL.

This chain links TRBV10-1 with TRBJ2-3; 7 bases map to TRBD2. Germline CDR1 is WNHNN and CDR2 is SYGVQD (reference sequence). The CDR3 is 15 amino acids. J was trimmed by 4 bases and V by 7 bases; bases with no gene match: 11. The chain's CDR3 is CASMNKRGRPDTQYF. CDR3 coding DNA: TGCGCCAGCATGAATAAGCGGGGCCGGCCAGATACGCAGTATTTT.

The V call is TRBV10-3, the J call TRBJ2-2, with TRBD1 identical over 9 bases. This CDR3 region has 15 residues. The germline gives CDR1 ENHRY, CDR2 SYGVKD. Trimming removed 6 bases from V and 6 bases from J; junction bases left unmatched: 8. CDR3 nucleotide sequence: TGTGCCATCAGGGGGACAGGGAACGATGCCGGGGAGCTGTTTTTT. Its protein is CAIRGTGNDAGELFF.

The chain combines TRBV18 with TRBJ2-2; 7 nucleotides agree with TRBD2. V trimming: 3 bases; J trimming: 0 bases; junction bases outside the gene matches: 10. The CDR3 covers 18 residues. Germline CDR1 and CDR2: KGHSH and LQKENI. In nucleotides, the CDR3 is TGTGCCAGCTCACCCGAGAAAGCCGGGACTACGAACACCGGGGAGCTGTTTTTT. Translated: CASSPEKAGTTNTGELFF.

V and J are TRBV19 and TRBJ2-1, with TRBD2 matching over 10 bases. The V gene's germline CDR1 is LNHDA and CDR2 SQIVND (reference sequence). Germline trimming cut 3 bases from V and 4 bases from J; bases unmatched to any gene: 6. This CDR3 has 16 residues. The CDR3: CASSIRASGRYNEQFF. CDR3 in DNA: TGTGCCAGTAGTATCCGGGCTAGCGGGAGATACAATGAGCAGTTCTTC. The entire variable domain, with the rest obtained from reference TRBV19 and TRBJ2-1, is as follows: DGGITQSPKYLFRKEGQNVTLSCEQNLNHDAMYWYRQDPGQGLRLIYYSQIVNDFQKGDIAEGYSVSREKKESFPLTVTSAQKNPTAFYLCASSIRASGRYNEQFFGPGTRLTVL.